This T cell receptor beta chain comes out of a study of T-cell reconstitution after alpha-beta-depleted transplantation in children. This clonotype was picked up many times. As yet, its antigen is unknown. V gave up 2 bases and J gave up 4 bases, with 15 bases separating them. Germline V gene data show CDR1 as SGHVS and CDR2 as FQNEAQ. The CDR3 runs 16 residues. A library of TCRbeta sequences, prepared with unique molecular identifiers, was generated. TCRdb reprocessed the PCR reads with MiXCR, giving one entry per CDR3 protein. The sample yields around 250,000 distinct CDR3 sequences, around 8% seen once. Study-level results: Reportedly, only several hundred clones from non-depleted graft cells drove alpha-beta T-cell counts at about two months. Where some patients showed high TCRbeta diversity at day 60, it came from recipient T cells and thymic progenitors that had survived. The authors attributed T-cell counts and diversity one year after transplant mostly to newly produced T cells.

The gene calls are TRBV7-8 and TRBJ2-1; D remains ambiguous. Sequenced material: PBMCs, mostly from graft donor cells, taken 180 days after TCRalphabeta/CD19-depleted stem cell transplant. The TCR sequence derives from a male patient under 18 who had a stem cell transplant for acute lymphoblastic leukemia, so the T cells may come from the graft donor. The CDR3 DNA is TGTGCCAGCAGCTTATCGCGACTTACGAAATACAATGAGCAGTTCTTC. Protein sequence: CASSLSRLTKYNEQFF.